A single T cell receptor (beta chain) is shown here with its context. Its target antigen remains unknown. Within one base of it there is no much larger clone, and no base qualities were kept. The data were obtained in a study of cytomegalovirus exposure and HLA in healthy donors (dated by TCRdb to about 2017). Regarding the complete study: The 670 or so repertoires of the first cohort and the roughly 110 validation repertoires were produced on the same platform, according to a later analysis. The aim of the study was to test whether cataloging public T cell receptors could identify signatures of past pathogen exposure. Along with the roughly 670-subject first cohort, a separate validation cohort of over a hundred different subjects was used. To predict cytomegalovirus infection status, the study combined high-throughput TCR immunosequencing, statistical association of individual TCRs with disease status, and machine learning.

Libraries were built with the immunoSEQ multiplex PCR assay. On the authors' methods: To diagnose cytomegalovirus status from the catalog of TCR beta chain sequences, a statistical classification framework was built. TCRdb's version of the immuneACCESS table is confined to in-frame rearrangements and falls short of the full clone set. An unresolved V gene accounts for under half of the shortfall where checked; the remainder is of unknown origin. V, J and clone size derive from that table, while D and trimming were established from the DNA sequence. This sample lists approximately 140,000 clones; about 83% were detected once. The ten largest clones capture over 1.3% of the sample. The paper as a whole reports these results and caveats: The study listed 150 to 200 TCR beta chains as associated with cytomegalovirus. The validation cohort had no HLA typing available for a later analysis, so co-occurrence within that cohort was assessed over all 120 or so repertoires. Most TCR sequences were seen in very few donors, while some public TCRs were found in many individuals. A later analysis found that TCRs clustered in the first cohort also tended to co-occur in the roughly 120 validation repertoires, with approximately 93% of cluster scores above 0. The classifier was reported to diagnose cytomegalovirus status with high specificity and sensitivity in both the original cohort and the validation cohort. A few of the identified cytomegalovirus-associated TCR beta chains were confirmed in vitro to be specific for cytomegalovirus antigens. The authors suggested that the approach could potentially be generalized to other disease states and immunological phenotypes.

Trimming costs V 4 bases and J 0 bases, and their ends lie 12 bases apart. From the cysteine up to the phenylalanine, the CDR3 has a length of 15 residues. Solely the CDR3 DNA is kept, with 45 bases framed from the first base. Sequences MDHEN (CDR1) and SYDVKM (CDR2) are obtained from the germline V gene. Separate from the roughly 630-subject first cohort, the validation cohort of 95 to 150 subjects was the group to which the donors belonged. The material sequenced was PBMCs. This receptor chain uses TRBV28 and TRBJ1-1; the best D guess is TRBD1, with 6 bases matching. The clonotype was recovered from a young woman in good health and CMV-seronegative. The nucleotides read TGTGCCAGCAGTTCCCAGGGACATTTGAACACTGAAGCTTTCTTT. Translation gives CASSSQGHLNTEAFF.